What follows are 3 T cell receptor beta chains derived from one specimen sequenced in a study of T cells after yellow fever vaccination (dated by TCRdb to between 2017 and 2020). The library was obtained by 5' RACE. This sample was sequenced with an Illumina NovaSeq 6000. Through fastp at Q25 and MiXCR, TCRdb rebuilt clones from the public reads, retaining in-frame beta chains. Each entry merges the rows of one CDR3 protein and shows their most common DNA and genes. The sample includes about 310,000 distinct CDR3 sequences, with 3.6% observed a single time. Jointly, the top ten make up 23% of the sample. Per the publication, the treatment or condition label means: live attenuated yellow fever vaccine strain. Sample: PBMCs, taken on the day of the yellow fever booster vaccination. These receptor sequences come from a man aged 18 to 30 who received the YFV17D yellow fever vaccine.

The genes are TRBV9 and TRBJ2-5; 9 nucleotides line up with TRBD2. V lost 6 bases, J lost 2 bases, and 8 bases stayed unmatched. The germline V gene has CDR1 SGDLS and CDR2 YYNGEE. The CDR3 loop spans 15 amino acids. This CDR3 is CASTKLAGHQETQYF. The CDR3 DNA reads TGTGCCAGCACCAAACTAGCGGGTCATCAAGAGACCCAGTACTTC.

Ten or more counts support this clonotype. The gene calls are TRBV5-1 and TRBJ2-6; D perhaps matches TRBD2 (6 bases). V was shortened by 7 bases and J by 0 bases, with 11 bases between the two germline ends. The germline V gene encodes CDR1 SGHRS and CDR2 YFSETQ. The CDR3 length is 15 residues. The CDR3 DNA follows: TGCGCCAGCCGCGCGGGGAACTCTGGGGCCAACGTCCTGACTTTC. This gives the protein CASRAGNSGANVLTF.

The chain combines TRBV29-1 with TRBJ2-5, with TRBD2 as a possible D gene (6 bases). CDR1 and CDR2 (germline): SQVTM, ANQGSEA. With 4 bases removed from V and 0 bases from J, the gap between germline ends came to 21 bases. The CDR3 runs to 17 residues. CDR3 bases: TGCAGCGTTGGAGGCCGGAGGGCGGGCACGTACCAAGAGACCCAGTACTTC. It yields the protein CSVGGRRAGTYQETQYF. Full variable domain (rest looked up from reference TRBV29-1 and TRBJ2-5): SAVISQKPSRDICQRGTSLTIQCQVDSQVTMMFWYRQQPGQSLTLIATANQGSEATYESGFVIDKFPISRPNLTFSTLTVSNMSPEDSSIYLCSVGGRRAGTYQETQYFGPGTRLLVL.